The subject of this entry is one TCR beta chain. CDR1 is MGHRA and CDR2 is YSYEKL in the germline V gene. V was cut by 3 bases and J by 5 bases, with 16 bases left in between. This CDR3 has 15 amino acids. This record belongs to a study of technical replicates of blood from a few donors. Only in-frame clones appear in the TCRdb table, and some are missing; sequencing was by immunoSEQ multiplex PCR. The data show 80,000 to 95,000 clones, with approximately 95% seen just once and around 0.25% held by the top ten. The receptor was isolated from a human donor in good health. Material: T cells isolated from PBMCs. The rearrangement uses TRBV4-1 and TRBJ1-1, with D perhaps matching TRBD1 (5 bases). The CDR3 nucleotides are TGCGCCAGCAGCCAGGATATTCGGACAAAAACTGAAGCTTTCTTT. It codes for CASSQDIRTKTEAFF.